This T cell receptor (beta chain) was sequenced during a study of blood T cell repertoires in COVID-19. About the research overall: Samples of COVID-19 (acute and convalescent) were obtained from the United States, Italy and Spain. PBMCs, B-cell-depleted T cells, or T cells provided the cDNA or gDNA that made up the material.

Residents of 24 US areas, aged roughly 18 to 89 years, made up the participants. Symptom resolution, clearance, or two negative PCRs marked the recovered donors of Cohort 3. The CDR3 totals 14 residues. Germline CDR1 LNHDA, CDR2 SQIVND (reference sequence). Unmatched junction bases numbered 8, after V lost 10 bases and J lost 0 bases. TCRdb's copy holds only in-frame clones and misses some; the assay was immunoSEQ multiplex PCR. The sample includes about 250,000 clones, about 89% of them seen just once. This rearrangement joins TRBV19 to TRBJ1-2; TRBD1 matches at 7 bases. The source is a man in his forties or fifties who had recovered from COVID-19. The sequenced sample was PBMCs or T cells enriched from blood (not recorded which). The CDR3 region is CATLDRDTNYGYTF. Here the CDR3 DNA reads TGTGCCACCTTAGACAGGGACACTAACTATGGCTACACCTTC.